One and the same sample provided the 22 T cell receptor beta chains below, sequenced in a study of blood T cell repertoires in COVID-19. Profiling relied on immunoSEQ multiplex PCR, and the TCRdb table lists in-frame clones only, not all of them. The table shows more than 400,000 clones, with 70% to 90% occurring only once. Input material: peripheral blood. The receptors stem from a human donor in a cohort sampled during active COVID-19.

The table lists this clone with a few counts. The chain is built from TRBV28 and TRBJ1-2; possible D gene TRBD1, 6 bases. The length of the CDR3 is 14 residues. From germline, CDR1 is MDHEN and CDR2 SYDVKM. V was trimmed by 10 bases and J by 0 bases, leaving 15 bases between them. The CDR3 nucleotides read TGTGCCACCAATGGGGGGGCAGCTAACTATGGCTACACCTTC. Its protein is CATNGGAANYGYTF.

This CDR3 reads CATSRETEAFF. The CDR3 DNA reads as TGTGCCACCAGCAGGGAGACTGAAGCTTTCTTT. The chain links TRBV15 to TRBJ1-1; D gene ambiguous. Germline lookup yields CDR1 LNHNV and CDR2 YYDKDF (reference sequence). The CDR3 runs to 11 residues. V was trimmed by 3 bases and J by 5 bases, leaving 4 bases between them.

The V gene is TRBV7-3, the J gene TRBJ2-3; 9 bases map to TRBD1. Germline V CDR1 and CDR2: SGHTA, FQGTGA. The CDR3 contains 16 residues. V was clipped by 5 bases and J by 4 bases; unmatched bases: 10. The CDR3 DNA reads TGTGCCAGCAGCCCAAATACAGGGGGCGGGGCAGATACGCAGTATTTT. It encodes CASSPNTGGGADTQYF.

The chain combines TRBV7-9 with TRBJ2-7; 7 nucleotides agree with TRBD1. The CDR3 loop spans 13 amino acids. Germline loops: CDR1 SEHNR, CDR2 FQNEAQ (reference sequence). The ends lost 5 bases at V and 4 bases at J; junction bases unmatched: 5. The DNA of the CDR3 is TGTGCCAGCAGCCGGGGACAGATATACGAGCAGTACTTC. It yields the protein CASSRGQIYEQYF.

The rearrangement joins TRBV7-9 to TRBJ2-5; 14 nucleotides line up with TRBD2. This CDR3 spans 16 amino acids. V dropped 4 bases and J dropped 4; count of bases not matched to a gene: 5. The V gene's germline CDR1 is SEHNR and CDR2 FQNEAQ (reference sequence). The CDR3 DNA follows: TGTGCCAGCAGCTGGGGGACTAGCGGGAGAGGAGAGACCCAGTACTTC. Its protein is CASSWGTSGRGETQYF.

The rearrangement links TRBV28 to TRBJ2-7; D uncertain. The CDR3 runs 17 residues. The V end lost 8 bases, the J end lost 2 bases, and 25 bases lay between the germline ends. Germline V gene data show CDR1 as MDHEN and CDR2 as SYDVKM. CDR3 sequence reads: CASWPTGLGSSTYEQYF. CDR3 nucleotide sequence: TGTGCCAGCTGGCCCACCGGGTTAGGCTCCTCTACCTACGAGCAGTACTTC.

This chain uses TRBV28 with TRBJ2-7, with D uncertain. Trimming took 6 bases from V and 4 from J, leaving 16 bases between them. CDR3 size: 14 residues. CDR1 MDHEN and CDR2 SYDVKM come from the germline V gene. The CDR3: CASRPTGAHYEQYF. For the CDR3, the DNA is TGTGCCAGCAGGCCGACCGGAGCCCATTACGAGCAGTACTTC. Full variable domain (remainder filled in from reference TRBV28 and TRBJ2-7): DVKVTQSSRYLVKRTGEKVFLECVQDMDHENMFWYRQDPGLGLRLIYFSYDVKMKEKGDIPEGYSVSREKKERFSLILESASTNQTSMYLCASRPTGAHYEQYFGPGTRLTVT.

The CDR3 region has the DNA TGTGCCAGCAACAAAGGCATCAGGGGTGGACAGCCCCAGCATTTT. Encoded protein: CASNKGIRGGQPQHF. The V and J genes are TRBV5-8 and TRBJ1-5; a weak D match, TRBD1 (6 bases). Deletions cut 6 bases from V and 7 bases from J, with 20 bases between. Germline CDR1 reads SGHTS; CDR2 reads YDEGEE. The CDR3 runs to 15 residues. Filled out from reference TRBV5-8 and TRBJ1-5, the complete variable domain reads EAGVTQSPTHLIKTRGQQATLRCSPISGHTSVYWYQQALGLGLQFLLWYDEGEERNRGNFPPRFSGRQFPNYSSELNVNALELEDSALYLCASNKGIRGGQPQHFGDGTRLSIL.

This clone has only a few counts. This chain links TRBV7-3 with TRBJ2-1; the D gene is possibly TRBD2 (6 bases). This CDR3 comprises 14 residues. Trimming took off 5 bases at V and 8 bases at J, with 16 bases between the two ends. Germline assignment: CDR1 SGHTA and CDR2 FQGTGA. CDR3 in DNA: TGTGCCAGCAGCCCCCGGGACTTTAGGGATGAGCAGTTCTTC. It translates to CASSPRDFRDEQFF. Complete variable domain (other parts from reference TRBV7-3 and TRBJ2-1): GAGVSQTPSNKVTEKGKYVELRCDPISGHTALYWYRQSLGQGPEFLIYFQGTGAADDSGLPNDRFFAVRPEGSVSTLKIQRTERGDSAVYLCASSPRDFRDEQFFGPGTRLTVL.

The rearrangement links TRBV6-5 to TRBJ1-5; tentative D call: TRBD1 (5 bases). CDR3 length: 12 amino acids. V was cut by 8 bases and J by 6 bases, with 11 bases left in between. Germline assignment: CDR1 MNHEY and CDR2 SVGAGI. The CDR3 coding sequence is TGTGCCAGCCAACAGGCTACTCAGCCCCAGCATTTT. Translating it yields CASQQATQPQHF.

This chain uses TRBV28 with TRBJ2-5; 8 bases agree with TRBD1. The CDR3 runs to 14 residues. CDR1 and CDR2 (germline): MDHEN, SYDVKM. V lost 8 bases and J lost 2; bases outside the gene matches: 7. The CDR3 here is CASGTDRGQETQYF. CDR3 sequence (DNA): TGTGCCAGCGGGACTGACAGGGGTCAAGAGACCCAGTACTTC.

This clone was counted only a few times. The chain recombines TRBV7-9 with TRBJ1-6; 8 nucleotides match TRBD1. The CDR3 is 15 amino acids. Germline trimming cut 8 bases from V and 11 bases from J; bases unmatched to any gene: 14. Germline CDR1 is SEHNR and CDR2 is FQNEAQ (reference sequence). CDR3 bases: TGTGCCAGCTCCTATGACGGACAGGGAGGACCACCCCTCCACTTT. Residues: CASSYDGQGGPPLHF.

This clone was found once. This rearrangement joins TRBV5-1 to TRBJ2-3, with TRBD2 matching 7 bases. The CDR3 sequence is 15 residues long. The V segment lost 4 bases and the J segment 2 bases; nucleotides outside the gene matches: 7. Per the germline V gene, CDR1 is SGHRS and CDR2 is YFSETQ. CDR3 loop: CASSGTGLNTDTQYF. The CDR3 bases are TGCGCCAGCAGCGGGACGGGACTAAACACAGATACGCAGTATTTT.

The chain joins TRBV7-2 to TRBJ1-2, with 10 bases matching TRBD1. This CDR3 contains 17 residues. The trim removed 5 bases at V and 3 bases at J, leaving 12 bases unmatched. Germline assignment: CDR1 SGHTA and CDR2 FQGNSA. The CDR3 region has the DNA TGTGCCAGCAGCCCCCCGGGGACAGGGGTTTGGGACTATGGCTACACCTTC. Its protein is CASSPPGTGVWDYGYTF. The full variable domain, completed using reference TRBV7-2 and TRBJ1-2, is GAGVSQSPSNKVTEKGKDVELRCDPISGHTALYWYRQSLGQGLEFLIYFQGNSAPDKSGLPSDRFSAERTGGSVSTLTIQRTQQEDSAVYLCASSPPGTGVWDYGYTFGSGTRLTVV.

The J gene is TRBJ1-2, the V gene TRBV7-2, with 8 bases aligning to TRBD1. Germline V gene sequence: CDR1 SGHTA, CDR2 FQGNSA. V shed 0 bases and J 4 bases; nucleotides not matched to a gene: 13. The length of the CDR3 is 18 residues. Here the CDR3 reads CASSLAITAGQALYGYTF. The CDR3 nucleotides are TGTGCCAGCAGCTTAGCGATCACGGCGGGACAGGCGCTCTATGGCTACACCTTC.

The chain recombines TRBV7-2 with TRBJ2-1, with D tentatively TRBD1 (6 bases). V lost 4 bases and J lost 8, with 12 bases in between. The CDR3 is 13 residues long. CDR1 and CDR2 from the germline V gene are SGHTA and FQGNSA. CDR3 coding DNA: TGTGCCAGCAGCTCCCCAGGGGTGGATGAGCAGTTCTTC. It specifies CASSSPGVDEQFF.

The rearrangement links TRBV14 to TRBJ2-1; TRBD2 matches 8 bases. V was clipped by 4 bases and J by 12 bases; unmatched bases: 8. CDR1 is SGHDN and CDR2 is FVKESK in the germline V gene. The CDR3 is made up of 13 amino acids. The chain's CDR3 is CASSPNLAGLQFF. The CDR3 bases are TGTGCCAGCAGCCCGAACCTAGCGGGTCTGCAGTTCTTC.

This chain uses TRBV9 with TRBJ1-6; 8 bases map to TRBD1. This CDR3 has 15 residues. J gave up 7 bases and V 3 bases, and 6 bases lay outside the gene matches. The V gene's germline CDR1 is SGDLS and CDR2 YYNGEE. In DNA, the CDR3 is TGTGCCAGCAGCGGACGACAGGGGAACAATTCACCCCTCCACTTT. This codes for CASSGRQGNNSPLHF.

The chain is built from TRBV7-3 and TRBJ2-7, with 8 bases lining up with TRBD2. V shed 2 bases and J 1 base; nucleotides not matched to a gene: 4. The length of the CDR3 is 15 residues. Germline V gene lookup returns CDR1 SGHTA and CDR2 FQGTGA. The CDR3 spells CASSLHAGGSYEQYF. In DNA, the CDR3 is TGTGCCAGCAGCTTACATGCGGGAGGTTCCTACGAGCAGTACTTC.

This clone was seen more than once but under ten times. The chain combines TRBV30 with TRBJ2-1, with a tentative D call TRBD2 (6 bases). CDR3 size: 10 residues. V was clipped by 5 bases and J by 10 bases, with 9 bases between them. Germline assignment: CDR1 GTSNPN and CDR2 SVGIG (reference sequence). The CDR3 DNA is TGTGCCTGGGGCGGGAAGGAGCAGTTCTTC. Translating it yields CAWGGKEQFF. Using reference TRBV30 and TRBJ2-1 for the parts outside the CDR3, the full variable domain is SQTIHQWPATLVQPVGSPLSLECTVEGTSNPNLYWYRQAAGRGLQLLFYSVGIGQISSEVPQNLSASRPQDRQFILSSKKLLLSDSGFYLCAWGGKEQFFGPGTRLTVL.

The rearrangement links TRBV3-1 (or the pseudogene TRBV3-2) to TRBJ1-1; D is possibly TRBD1 (6 bases). V lost 3 bases, J lost 1 base, and 9 bases lay in between. The CDR3 extends over 14 amino acids. The germline V gene encodes CDR1 LGHDT and CDR2 YNNKEL (reference sequence). CDR3 amino acids: CASSQLQGNTEAFF. CDR3 coding DNA: TGTGCCAGCAGCCAGTTACAGGGGAACACTGAAGCTTTCTTT.

V usage is TRBV18 and J usage is TRBJ2-6; D remains unclear. The V gene's germline CDR1 is KGHSH and CDR2 LQKENI. There are 14 residues in the CDR3. The V end was cut by 4 bases, the J end by 0 bases, with 4 bases between. The CDR3 reads CASSLDSGANVLTF. The CDR3 nucleotides are TGTGCCAGCTCACTAGACTCTGGGGCCAACGTCCTGACTTTC.